The 8 T cell receptor beta chains below were found in one sample sequenced in a study of T-cell memory formation after mild COVID-19. TCRdb fed the 5' RACE reads into MiXCR, producing one record per CDR3 protein. The sample shows 250,000 to 350,000 distinct CDR3 sequences, 19% of them seen only once. Material for sequencing was PBMCs or a T cell subset sorted from them (not recorded which). These receptors were obtained from a man in his late teens or twenties who had mild COVID-19 (a few samples of this study predate the infection). Cell type and time point are not known.

This clonotype appeared a few times. The rearrangement links TRBV28 to TRBJ1-1; 8 nucleotides align to TRBD1. Germline CDR1 is MDHEN and CDR2 is SYDVKM. CDR3 size: 14 residues. V gave up 7 bases and J gave up 5 bases; unmatched junction bases: 9. CDR3 region: CASKRGQAGTEAFF. The DNA of the CDR3 is TGTGCCAGCAAAAGGGGACAGGCGGGAACTGAAGCTTTCTTT.

The V and J genes are TRBV28 and TRBJ1-5; D uncertain. With 3 bases removed from V and 1 base from J, the gap between germline ends came to 10 bases. The germline V gene has CDR1 MDHEN and CDR2 SYDVKM. This CDR3 is 15 amino acids long. CDR3 bases: TGTGCCAGCAGTTTTGAATCGGACAGCAATCAGCCCCAGCATTTT. It specifies CASSFESDSNQPQHF.

The rearrangement joins TRBV6-6 to TRBJ1-5; TRBD1 is a possible D gene (5 bases). Germline lookup yields CDR1 MNHNY and CDR2 SVGAGI (reference sequence). Trimming took 0 bases from V and 5 from J, leaving 8 bases between them. CDR3 length: 14 amino acids. Written as DNA, the CDR3 is TGTGCCAGCAGTTACTCGACAGCAGATCAGCCCCAGCATTTT. Its translation is CASSYSTADQPQHF.

The rearrangement joins TRBV12-3 or TRBV12-4 to TRBJ1-6; unclear D gene. V was cut by 2 bases and J by 8 bases, with 10 bases left in between. The CDR3 contains 14 residues. Here the CDR3 DNA reads TGTGCCAGCAGTTTACTAGGGTCGGATTCACCCCTCCACTTT. Protein sequence: CASSLLGSDSPLHF.

J is TRBJ2-3 and V is TRBV7-2, with 11 bases that match TRBD1. Germline loops: CDR1 SGHTA, CDR2 FQGNSA. The CDR3 sequence is 16 residues long. Germline trimming cut 3 bases from V and 8 bases from J; bases unmatched to any gene: 10. The CDR3 region is CASSLFGQGASVTQYF. Here the CDR3 DNA reads TGTGCCAGCAGCTTGTTCGGACAGGGGGCATCTGTTACGCAGTATTTT.

This clonotype was observed a single time. The rearrangement links TRBV9 to TRBJ1-1; 9 bases map to TRBD1. CDR1 and CDR2 from the germline V gene are SGDLS and YYNGEE. The CDR3 is 14 residues long. With 2 bases clipped from V and 5 bases from J, the junction kept 4 bases outside the gene matches. CDR3 coding DNA: TGTGCCAGCAGCGTCATCGGACAGGGGACTGAAGCTTTCTTT. Translating it yields CASSVIGQGTEAFF.

The rearrangement uses TRBV5-1 and TRBJ1-6; D may be TRBD1 (5 bases). In germline, CDR1 is SGHRS, CDR2 YFSETQ. This CDR3 has 13 amino acids. Trimming pared 4 bases from V and 9 bases from J, leaving 11 bases between. The CDR3 DNA reads TGCGCCAGCAGCCCCGGGGGAGGTTCACCCCTCCACTTT. This gives the protein CASSPGGGSPLHF.

The chain uses TRBV5-1 and TRBJ2-5, with TRBD2 as a possible D gene (5 bases). This CDR3 has 13 residues. V was shortened by 4 bases and J by 7 bases, with 14 bases between the two germline ends. CDR1 is SGHRS and CDR2 is YFSETQ in the germline V gene. The DNA for the CDR3 is TGCGCCAGCAGCCTTCCAACAGAGGGGACCCAGTACTTC. This sequence encodes CASSLPTEGTQYF.